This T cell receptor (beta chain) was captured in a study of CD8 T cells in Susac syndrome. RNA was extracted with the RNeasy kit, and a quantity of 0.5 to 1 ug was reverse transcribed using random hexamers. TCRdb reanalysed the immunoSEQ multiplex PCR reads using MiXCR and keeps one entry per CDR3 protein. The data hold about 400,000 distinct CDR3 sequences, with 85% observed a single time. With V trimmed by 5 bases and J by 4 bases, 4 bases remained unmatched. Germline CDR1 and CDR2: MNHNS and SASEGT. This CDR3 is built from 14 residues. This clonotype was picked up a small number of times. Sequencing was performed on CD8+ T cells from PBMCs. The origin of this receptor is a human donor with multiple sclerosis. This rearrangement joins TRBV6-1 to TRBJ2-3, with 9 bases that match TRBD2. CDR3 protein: CASSPSGEADTQYF. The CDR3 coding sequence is TGTGCCAGCAGTCCTAGCGGGGAGGCAGATACGCAGTATTTT.